This entry lists 18 T cell receptor beta chains sequenced from one sample in a study of CD8+CD57+ T cells in acquired aplastic anemia (dated by TCRdb to between 2018 and 2020). Sequenced using an Illumina HiSeq 2000. Genomic DNA was used as template for profiling of TCR beta VDJ combinations and CDR3 sequences. TCRdb took the public reads, trimmed them with fastp at Q25, ran MiXCR for clone calling and kept in-frame beta chains. Every entry covers one CDR3 protein and lists the most common genes and DNA from its rows. The sample table lists about 110,000 distinct CDR3 sequences, approximately 48% of them with a count of one. The top ten clones comprise roughly 30% of the sample. Sequenced material: sorted CD4+, CD8+, or CD8+CD57+ T cells (not recorded which) from PBMCs. Receptors were obtained from a human donor in good health, serving as a control.

Of note for this clonotype: The junction departs from the called germline gene at one end, perhaps through a read error. This chain uses TRBV24-1 with TRBJ2-1, with D tentatively TRBD1 or TRBD2 (7 bases each). CDR3 size: 15 residues. The germline CDR1 and CDR2 sequences are KGHDR and SFDVKD. CDR3 bases: TGTGCAACCAGCGGGACAGCCAACCCCTACAGTGAGCAGTTCTTC. As protein: CATSGTANPYSEQFF.

This rearrangement joins TRBV24-1 to TRBJ2-5, with a tentative D call TRBD1 (6 bases). The CDR3 extends over 13 amino acids. The germline gives CDR1 KGHDR, CDR2 SFDVKD. V lost 5 bases and J lost 3, with 9 bases in between. The chain's CDR3 is CATSATGEETQYF. The CDR3 DNA reads TGTGCCACCAGTGCGACAGGCGAAGAGACCCAGTACTTC.

The rearrangement uses TRBV9 and TRBJ1-1; TRBD1 matches 9 bases. Looked up from germline, CDR1 is SGDLS and CDR2 is YYNGEE. This CDR3 is built from 17 residues. J was trimmed by 4 bases and V by 4 bases; bases with no gene match: 14. The CDR3 protein is CASSPKPGQGRRTEAFF. The CDR3 DNA is TGTGCCAGCAGCCCCAAACCGGGACAGGGTCGTCGCACTGAAGCTTTCTTT. Looking up the rest from reference TRBV9 and TRBJ1-1 gives the full variable domain: DSGVTQTPKHLITATGQRVTLRCSPRSGDLSVYWYQQSLDQGLQFLIQYYNGEERAKGNILERFSAQQFPDLHSELNLSSLELGDSALYFCASSPKPGQGRRTEAFFGQGTRLTVV.

The chain recombines TRBV3-1 with TRBJ2-3; 14 bases are a match to TRBD2. The germline V gene has CDR1 LGHDT and CDR2 YNNKEL (reference sequence). The CDR3 contains 16 residues. CDR3 in amino acids: CASPRLAGGATDTQYF. The CDR3 DNA follows: TGTGCTAGTCCTAGACTAGCGGGGGGGGCCACAGATACGCAGTATTTT.

This chain joins TRBV5-1 and TRBJ2-3; D is perhaps TRBD1 or TRBD2 (6 bases each). Per the germline V gene, CDR1 is SGHRS and CDR2 is YFSETQ. CDR3 length: 13 residues. The V end lost 0 bases, the J end lost 15 bases, and 17 bases lay between the germline ends. This chain's CDR3 is CASSLEGGGTEYF. The CDR3 nucleotides are TGCGCCAGCAGCTTGGAGGGGGGCGGGACCGAATATTTT. Based on the CDR3 plus reference TRBV5-1 and TRBJ2-3, the full variable domain is KAGVTQTPRYLIKTRGQQVTLSCSPISGHRSVSWYQQTPGQGLQFLFEYFSETQRNKGNFPGRFSGRQFSNSRSEMNVSTLELGDSALYLCASSLEGGGTEYFGPGTRLTVL.

The rearrangement links TRBV25-1 to TRBJ2-7, with D perhaps matching TRBD2 (7 bases). From germline, CDR1 is MGHDK and CDR2 SYGVNS. Trimming shortened V by 4 bases and J by 3 bases, and 22 bases separated the two germline ends. The CDR3 is 17 amino acids. CDR3 amino acids: CASSGGGRRTDFYEQYF. In DNA, the CDR3 is TGTGCCAGCAGTGGGGGGGGCAGGAGGACCGACTTCTACGAGCAGTACTTC.

This clonotype was counted a few times. V gene TRBV12-3 or TRBV12-4 combines with J gene TRBJ2-1; 7 bases are shared with TRBD2. Trimming removed 6 bases from V and 5 bases from J; junction bases left unmatched: 10. The CDR3 is 15 residues long. The CDR3 DNA sequence: TGTGCCAGCAGCCCCCGGGCGGGGGTCAACAATGAGCAGTTCTTC. This translates into CASSPRAGVNNEQFF.

The rearrangement links TRBV7-9 to TRBJ1-2, with no clear D. The CDR3 covers 12 residues. The V gene lost 5 bases and the J gene lost 1 base, with 5 bases spanning the gap. CDR1 is SEHNR, CDR2 FQNEAQ, per germline (reference sequence). Here the CDR3 reads CASSPVNYGYTF. The DNA of the CDR3 is TGTGCCAGCAGCCCGGTTAACTATGGCTACACCTTC.

In regard to this clonotype: Relative to the germline gene, one junction end is altered; a read error may explain this. The chain recombines TRBV27 with TRBJ1-4; D is unresolved. This CDR3 has 15 amino acids. In germline, CDR1 is MNHEY, CDR2 SMNVEV (reference sequence). The CDR3 DNA reads as TGTGCCAGCAGTTTATGGCCCCGACTTAATGAAAAACCGTTTTTT. Its protein product is CASSLWPRLNEKPFF.

This chain links TRBV10-3 with TRBJ1-6; 12 nucleotides agree with TRBD1. The CDR3 covers 15 residues. The ends lost 6 bases at V and 6 bases at J; junction bases unmatched: 3. Germline V gene lookup returns CDR1 ENHRY and CDR2 SYGVKD. DNA for the CDR3: TGTGCCATCAGACCGGGACAGGGGGCTAATTCACCCCTCCACTTT. Translated, it gives CAIRPGQGANSPLHF.

Points on this clonotype: A much more abundant neighbour one base away suggests this may be a read error. The chain joins TRBV7-8 to TRBJ1-4; TRBD1 aligns across 8 bases. CDR3 length equals 14 residues. CDR1 and CDR2 (germline): SGHVS, FQNEAQ. DNA for the CDR3: TGTCCCAGCAGCCATGGGACAGGCAATGAAAAACTGTTTTTT. It encodes CPSSHGTGNEKLFF. Using reference TRBV7-8 and TRBJ1-4 for the parts outside the CDR3, the full variable domain is GAGVSQSPRYKVAKRGQDVALRCDPISGHVSLFWYQQALGQGPEFLTYFQNEAQLDKSGLPSDRFFAERPEGSVSTLKIQRTQQEDSAVYLCPSSHGTGNEKLFFGSGTQLSVL.

With respect to this clonotype: A much more abundant neighbour one base away suggests this may be a read error. The conserved phenylalanine or tryptophan normally closing the CDR3 is absent here, so this likely arose from a read error. This rearrangement joins TRBV27 to TRBJ1-2, with D perhaps matching TRBD1 (5 bases). The germline V gene has CDR1 MNHEY and CDR2 SMNVEV (reference sequence). Trimming removed 5 bases at V and 8 bases at J, with 21 bases between. CDR3 length: 15 residues. CDR3 sequence (DNA): TGTGCCAGCAGTCCATATCCGAACCAGGGTTTAGGCTACACCCTC. The encoded protein is CASSPYPNQGLGYTL.

The chain links TRBV27 to TRBJ2-3; D is tentatively TRBD1 or TRBD2 (5 bases each). CDR3 length: 17 amino acids. V lost 5 bases and J lost 8, with 26 bases in between. The germline V gene has CDR1 MNHEY and CDR2 SMNVEV (reference sequence). The DNA for the CDR3 is TGTGCCAGCAGTCCGGGGACCAATCCGATTGGCGCAGGTACGCAGTATTTT. Translated, it gives CASSPGTNPIGAGTQYF.

This clonotype was seen ten or more times. V usage is TRBV7-9 and J usage is TRBJ2-1; D gene ambiguous. The CDR3 covers 13 residues. The V end lost 1 base, the J end lost 7 bases, and 8 bases lay between the germline ends. From germline, CDR1 is SEHNR and CDR2 FQNEAQ (reference sequence). In DNA, the CDR3 is TGTGCCAGCAGCTTAGTAGGGTCTAATGAGCAGTTCTTC. Translated, it gives CASSLVGSNEQFF.

This clonotype was counted ten times or more. J is TRBJ1-1 and V is TRBV7-2; D possibly corresponds to TRBD1 (6 bases). V shed 5 bases and J shed 0 bases, with 13 bases lying between them. This CDR3 region has 15 residues. Germline CDR1 and CDR2: SGHTA and FQGNSA. CDR3 residues: CASSLTGSMNTEAFF. CDR3 sequence (DNA): TGTGCCAGCAGCCTTACAGGGAGCATGAACACTGAAGCTTTCTTT.

This clonotype is medium-sized in the sample. The chain joins TRBV7-2 to TRBJ1-2; D unclear. CDR1 and CDR2 from the germline V gene are SGHTA and FQGNSA. The V and J ends lost 2 bases and 6 bases respectively, with 10 bases between them. The CDR3 covers 13 residues. In DNA, the CDR3 is TGTGCCAGCAGCTTACTAACAGACGATGGCTACACCTTC. Its translation: CASSLLTDDGYTF.

This clonotype was seen at least ten times. The genes are TRBV5-6 and TRBJ1-4; no definite D call. Deletions cut 6 bases from V and 6 bases from J, with 15 bases between. This CDR3 is built from 14 residues. Germline V gives CDR1 SGHDT, CDR2 YYEEEE. CDR3 DNA: TGTGCCAGCAACTTCTATGGGTCAGATGAAAAACTGTTTTTT. Translated, it gives CASNFYGSDEKLFF.

This clonotype was recorded at least ten times. This rearrangement joins TRBV9 to TRBJ2-1, with 10 bases aligning to TRBD2. Germline-derived CDR1 and CDR2 are SGDLS and YYNGEE. V shed 0 bases, J shed 5 bases, and the junction held 2 bases outside the gene matches. The CDR3 length is 15 residues. The CDR3: CASSVVLAGDNEQFF. The CDR3 nucleotides read TGTGCCAGCAGCGTAGTTCTAGCGGGGGACAATGAGCAGTTCTTC.